This passage covers 6 T cell receptor beta chains from one sample sequenced in a study of T-cell reconstitution after alpha-beta-depleted transplantation in children. TCRbeta library preparation incorporated unique molecular identifiers. TCRdb reanalysed the PCR reads using MiXCR and keeps one entry per CDR3 protein. The sample gives approximately 650,000 distinct CDR3 sequences, about an eighth of which show up once; 0.79% is in the top ten. The source material was PBMCs, sampled before TCRalphabeta/CD19-depleted stem cell transplant. All receptors come from a girl between 2 and 10 years old with congenital amegakaryocytic thrombocytopenia, due to receive a stem cell transplant.

This clonotype was detected only a few times. The chain uses TRBV20-1 and TRBJ2-3; D tentatively fits TRBD1 or TRBD2 (5 bases each). The CDR3 is 13 residues long. Deletions cut 6 bases from V and 6 bases from J, with 16 bases between. From germline, CDR1 is DFQATT and CDR2 SNEGSKA (reference sequence). The CDR3 DNA sequence: TGCAGTGCCCTAAAACTAGGGGCGGATACGCAGTATTTT. This encodes CSALKLGADTQYF.

This clonotype showed up just a few times. The chain is built from TRBV20-1 and TRBJ2-7; weak D call: TRBD1 (5 bases). This CDR3 comprises 13 residues. Germline CDR1 reads DFQATT; CDR2 reads SNEGSKA (reference sequence). V was cut by 2 bases and J by 3 bases, with 11 bases left in between. CDR3 protein: CSARKGVDYEQYF. In nucleotides, the CDR3 is TGCAGTGCTAGAAAAGGGGTCGACTACGAGCAGTACTTC.

This clonotype was observed a few times. The gene calls are TRBV6-1 and TRBJ2-1, with D hard to call. The germline V gene encodes CDR1 MNHNS and CDR2 SASEGT. V gave up 3 bases and J gave up 4 bases, with 7 bases separating them. The CDR3 runs to 13 residues. The CDR3 bases are TGTGCCAGCAGTGAGGCGTATTACAATGAGCAGTTCTTC. Translated: CASSEAYYNEQFF.

Ten or more counts support this clonotype. CDR3 sequence reads: CSATTIKPGAQYF. In DNA form, the CDR3 reads TGCAGTGCCACGACGATTAAACCGGGGGCCCAGTACTTC. The gene calls are TRBV20-1 and TRBJ2-5, with D maybe TRBD2 (6 bases). The V end was cut by 6 bases, the J end by 9 bases, with 20 bases between. This CDR3 has 13 residues. From germline, CDR1 is DFQATT and CDR2 SNEGSKA (reference sequence).

This clonotype was counted only a few times. J is TRBJ2-2 and V is TRBV7-7; D unclear. The V gene lost 3 bases and the J gene lost 9 bases, with 11 bases spanning the gap. The CDR3 is 13 amino acids. Germline values: CDR1 SSHAT, CDR2 FNYEAQ (reference sequence). For the CDR3, the DNA is TGTGCCAGCAGCTTCGATCCGACCCGGGAGCTGTTTTTT. As protein: CASSFDPTRELFF.

The chain carries TRBV18 and TRBJ1-1; D is unresolved. Trimming stripped 10 bases from V and 1 base from J, with 13 bases between. This CDR3 is built from 13 residues. Germline lookup yields CDR1 KGHSH and CDR2 LQKENI. The CDR3 nucleotides read TGTGCCAACTCTCCCGACGGGAACACTGAAGCTTTCTTT. Its translation: CANSPDGNTEAFF.